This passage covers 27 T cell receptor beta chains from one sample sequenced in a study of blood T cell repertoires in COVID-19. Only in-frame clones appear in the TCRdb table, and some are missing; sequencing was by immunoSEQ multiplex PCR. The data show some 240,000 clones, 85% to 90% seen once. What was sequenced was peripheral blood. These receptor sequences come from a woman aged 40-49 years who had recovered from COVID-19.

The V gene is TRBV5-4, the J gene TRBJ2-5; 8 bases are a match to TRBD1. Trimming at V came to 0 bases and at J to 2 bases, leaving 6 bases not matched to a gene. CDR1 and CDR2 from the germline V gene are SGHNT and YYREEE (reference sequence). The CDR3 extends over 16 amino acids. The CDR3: CASSLAAGGPQETQYF. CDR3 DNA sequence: TGTGCCAGCAGCTTGGCGGCAGGGGGCCCACAAGAGACCCAGTACTTC.

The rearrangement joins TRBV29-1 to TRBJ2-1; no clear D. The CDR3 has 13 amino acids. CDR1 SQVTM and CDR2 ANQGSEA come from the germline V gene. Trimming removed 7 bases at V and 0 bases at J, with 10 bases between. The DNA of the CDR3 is TGCAGCGGCGGCATTTTCTCCTACAATGAGCAGTTCTTC. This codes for CSGGIFSYNEQFF.

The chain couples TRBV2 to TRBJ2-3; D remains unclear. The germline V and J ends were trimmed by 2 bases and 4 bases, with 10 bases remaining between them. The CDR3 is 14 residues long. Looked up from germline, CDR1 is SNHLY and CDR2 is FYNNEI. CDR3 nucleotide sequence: TGTGCCAGCAGTGAAAGTTCCCGAGCAGATACGCAGTATTTT. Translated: CASSESSRADTQYF.

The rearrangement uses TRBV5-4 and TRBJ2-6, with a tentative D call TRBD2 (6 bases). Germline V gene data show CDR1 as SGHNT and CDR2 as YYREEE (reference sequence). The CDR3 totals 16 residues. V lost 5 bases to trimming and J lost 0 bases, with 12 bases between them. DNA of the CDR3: TGTGCCAGCAGGGCCGGGGGAAACTCTGGGGCCAACGTCCTGACTTTC. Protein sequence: CASRAGGNSGANVLTF.

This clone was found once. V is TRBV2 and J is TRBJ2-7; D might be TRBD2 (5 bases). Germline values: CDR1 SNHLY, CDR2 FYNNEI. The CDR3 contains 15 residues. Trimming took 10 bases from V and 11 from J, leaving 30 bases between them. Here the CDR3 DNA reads TGTGCCACCCGGCAAGGGCCCGCTAGCTCAAATAGGGAGTACGTC. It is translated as CATRQGPASSNREYV.

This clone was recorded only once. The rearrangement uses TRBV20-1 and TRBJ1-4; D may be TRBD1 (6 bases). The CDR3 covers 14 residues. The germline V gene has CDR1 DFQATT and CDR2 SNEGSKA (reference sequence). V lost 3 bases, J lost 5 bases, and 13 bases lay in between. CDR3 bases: TGCAGTGCTAGTCCCGGGACACCAAATGAAAAACTGTTTTTT. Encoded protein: CSASPGTPNEKLFF.

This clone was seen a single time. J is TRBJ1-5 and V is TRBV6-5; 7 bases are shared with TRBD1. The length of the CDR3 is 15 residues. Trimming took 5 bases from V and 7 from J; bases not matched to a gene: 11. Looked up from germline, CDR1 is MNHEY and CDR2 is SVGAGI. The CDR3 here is CASSHNNRGGQPQHF. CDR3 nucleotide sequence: TGTGCCAGCAGTCATAATAACAGGGGAGGACAGCCCCAGCATTTT.

The CDR3 region is CASSLDRLEGADTQYF. In nucleotides, the CDR3 is TGTGCCAGCAGTCTGGACCGACTAGAAGGGGCAGATACGCAGTATTTT. The chain recombines TRBV5-6 with TRBJ2-3, with a possible D match to TRBD2 (6 bases). Germline V gene lookup returns CDR1 SGHDT and CDR2 YYEEEE. This CDR3 contains 16 residues. V gave up 5 bases and J gave up 4 bases, with 20 bases separating them.

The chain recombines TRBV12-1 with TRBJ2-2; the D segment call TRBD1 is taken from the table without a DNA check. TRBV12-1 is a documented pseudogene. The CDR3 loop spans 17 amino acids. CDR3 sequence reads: CASSISWDNANTGELFF. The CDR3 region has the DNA TGTGCCAGCAGCATATCTTGGGACAACGCGAACACCGGGGAGCTGTTTTTT.

CDR3 in DNA: TGTGCCAGCAGTCCCCGGTTGAACACTGAAGCTTTCTTT. Translated: CASSPRLNTEAFF. The chain couples TRBV27 to TRBJ1-1; D is uncertain. Trimming shortened V by 5 bases and J by 0 bases, and 7 bases separated the two germline ends. This CDR3 region has 13 residues. Germline V gene lookup returns CDR1 MNHEY and CDR2 SMNVEV (reference sequence).

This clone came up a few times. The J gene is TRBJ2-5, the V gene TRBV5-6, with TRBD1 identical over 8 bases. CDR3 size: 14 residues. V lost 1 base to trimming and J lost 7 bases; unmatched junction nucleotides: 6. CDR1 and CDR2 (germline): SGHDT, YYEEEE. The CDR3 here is CASSLWDRRATQYF. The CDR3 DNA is TGTGCCAGCAGCTTGTGGGACAGGAGGGCGACCCAGTACTTC.

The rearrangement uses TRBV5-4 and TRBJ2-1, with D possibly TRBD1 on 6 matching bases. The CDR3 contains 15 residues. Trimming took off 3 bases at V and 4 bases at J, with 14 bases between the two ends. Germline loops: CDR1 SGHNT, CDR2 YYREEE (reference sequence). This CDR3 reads CASSWGQGSYNEQFF. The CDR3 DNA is TGTGCCAGCAGCTGGGGGCAGGGGAGTTACAATGAGCAGTTCTTC.

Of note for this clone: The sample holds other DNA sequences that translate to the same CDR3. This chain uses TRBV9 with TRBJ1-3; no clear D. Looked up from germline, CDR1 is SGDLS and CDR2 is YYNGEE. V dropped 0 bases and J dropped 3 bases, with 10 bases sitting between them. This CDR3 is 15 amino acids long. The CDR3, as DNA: TGTGCCAGCAGCGTAGGAGGGAGGGTTGGAAACACCATATATTTT. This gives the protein CASSVGGRVGNTIYF. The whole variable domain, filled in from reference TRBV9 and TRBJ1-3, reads DSGVTQTPKHLITATGQRVTLRCSPRSGDLSVYWYQQSLDQGLQFLIQYYNGEERAKGNILERFSAQQFPDLHSELNLSSLELGDSALYFCASSVGGRVGNTIYFGEGSWLTVV.

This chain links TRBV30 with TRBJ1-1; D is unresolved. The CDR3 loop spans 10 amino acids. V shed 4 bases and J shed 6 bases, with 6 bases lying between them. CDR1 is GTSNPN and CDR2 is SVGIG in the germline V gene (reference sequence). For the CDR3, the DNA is TGTGCCTGGATTTCTGCTGAAGCTTTCTTT. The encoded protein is CAWISAEAFF.

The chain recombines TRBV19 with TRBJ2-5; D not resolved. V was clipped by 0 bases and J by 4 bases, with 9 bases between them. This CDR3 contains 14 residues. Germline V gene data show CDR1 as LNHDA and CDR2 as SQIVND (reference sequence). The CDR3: CASSIDLGRETQYF. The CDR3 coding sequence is TGTGCCAGTAGTATAGATCTGGGCAGAGAGACCCAGTACTTC.

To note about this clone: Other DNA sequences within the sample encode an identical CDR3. The CDR3 region has the DNA TGTGCCAGTAGTATCTCGGGGGTACAAGAGACCCAGTACTTC. It yields the protein CASSISGVQETQYF. The chain combines TRBV19 with TRBJ2-5, with a tentative D call TRBD2 (6 bases). CDR3 length: 14 residues. Germline lookup yields CDR1 LNHDA and CDR2 SQIVND (reference sequence). V was trimmed by 3 bases and J by 2 bases, leaving 10 bases between them.

In DNA form, the CDR3 reads TGCAGCGGGACTAGCGGAAATCAAGAGACCCAGTACTTC. Residues: CSGTSGNQETQYF. This rearrangement joins TRBV29-1 to TRBJ2-5; 10 bases agree with TRBD2. V gave up 7 bases and J gave up 2 bases; unmatched junction bases: 4. CDR3 length: 13 residues. Germline CDR1 is SQVTM and CDR2 is ANQGSEA.

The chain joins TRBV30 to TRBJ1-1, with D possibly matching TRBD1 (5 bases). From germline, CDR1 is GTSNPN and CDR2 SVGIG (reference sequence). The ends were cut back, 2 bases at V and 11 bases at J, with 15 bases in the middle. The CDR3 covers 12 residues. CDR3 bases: TGTGCCTGGAGTCGGGGGGATACCGGCGCTTTCTTT. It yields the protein CAWSRGDTGAFF.

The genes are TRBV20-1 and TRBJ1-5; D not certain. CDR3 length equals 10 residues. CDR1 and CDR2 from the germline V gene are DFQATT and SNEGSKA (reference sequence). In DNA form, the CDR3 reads TGCCCTCACGAGGGTCGGCCCCAGCATTTT. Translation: CPHEGRPQHF.

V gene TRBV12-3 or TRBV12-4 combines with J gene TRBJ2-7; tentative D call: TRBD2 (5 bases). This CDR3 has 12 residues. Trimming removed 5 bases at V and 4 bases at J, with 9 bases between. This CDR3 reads CASSPSGYEQYV. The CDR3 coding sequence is TGTGCCAGCAGTCCCTCGGGGTACGAGCAGTACGTC.

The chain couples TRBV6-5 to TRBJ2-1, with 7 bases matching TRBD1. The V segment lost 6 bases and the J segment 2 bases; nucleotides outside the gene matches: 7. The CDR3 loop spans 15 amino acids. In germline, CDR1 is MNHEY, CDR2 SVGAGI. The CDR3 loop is CASRRRQGTYNEQFF. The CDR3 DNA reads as TGTGCCAGCAGGCGACGACAGGGAACCTACAATGAGCAGTTCTTC.

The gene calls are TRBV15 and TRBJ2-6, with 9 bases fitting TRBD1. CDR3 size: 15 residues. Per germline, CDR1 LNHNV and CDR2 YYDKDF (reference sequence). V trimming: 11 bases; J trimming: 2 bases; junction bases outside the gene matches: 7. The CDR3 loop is CAAQGQGPGANVLTF. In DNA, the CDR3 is TGTGCCGCTCAGGGACAGGGTCCTGGGGCCAACGTCCTGACTTTC.

CDR3 sequence reads: CASSVTWDSQGSQPQHF. DNA of the CDR3: TGTGCCAGCAGTGTTACGTGGGACTCACAGGGGAGTCAGCCCCAGCATTTT. This chain connects TRBV6-1 to TRBJ1-5; TRBD1 matches at 7 bases. The CDR3 covers 17 residues. Germline V gene lookup returns CDR1 MNHNS and CDR2 SASEGT. J was trimmed by 6 bases and V by 4 bases; bases with no gene match: 15.

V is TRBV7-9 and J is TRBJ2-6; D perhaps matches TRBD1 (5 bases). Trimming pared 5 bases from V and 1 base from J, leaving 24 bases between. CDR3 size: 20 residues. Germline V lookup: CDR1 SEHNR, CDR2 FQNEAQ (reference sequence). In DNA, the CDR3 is TGTGCCAGCAGCACCCCGAGGCCGGACAACCCCTCGTCTGGGGCCAACGTCCTGACTTTC. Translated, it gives CASSTPRPDNPSSGANVLTF.

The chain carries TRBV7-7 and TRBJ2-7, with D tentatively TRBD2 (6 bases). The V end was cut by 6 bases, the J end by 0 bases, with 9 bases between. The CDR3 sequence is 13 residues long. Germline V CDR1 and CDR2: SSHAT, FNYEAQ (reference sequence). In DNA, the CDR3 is TGTGCCAGCAGTCCGGGGGTCTCCTACGAGCAGTACTTC. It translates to CASSPGVSYEQYF.

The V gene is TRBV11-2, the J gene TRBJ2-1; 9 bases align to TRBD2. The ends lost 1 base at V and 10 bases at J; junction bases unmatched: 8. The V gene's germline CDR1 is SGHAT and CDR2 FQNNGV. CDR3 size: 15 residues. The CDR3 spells CASSLVRAGGREQFF. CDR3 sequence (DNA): TGTGCCAGCAGCTTAGTGCGAGCGGGGGGCCGGGAGCAGTTCTTC. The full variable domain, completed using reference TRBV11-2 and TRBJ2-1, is EAGVAQSPRYKIIEKRQSVAFWCNPISGHATLYWYQQILGQGPKLLIQFQNNGVVDDSQLPKDRFSAERLKGVDSTLKIQPAKLEDSAVYLCASSLVRAGGREQFFGPGTRLTVL.

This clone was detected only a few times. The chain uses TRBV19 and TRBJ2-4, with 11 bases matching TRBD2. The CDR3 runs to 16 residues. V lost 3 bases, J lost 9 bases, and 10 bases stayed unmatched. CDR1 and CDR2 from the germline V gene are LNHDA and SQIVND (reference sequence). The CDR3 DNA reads TGTGCCAGTAGTATCGTAGCGGGAGGGCCTTTTCCCATTCAGTACTTC. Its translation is CASSIVAGGPFPIQYF.